The 25 T cell receptor beta chains in this list originate from one sample, sequenced in a study of beta chain features in type 1 diabetes. cDNA synthesis used the whole RNA isolate, giving expressed TCRB sequences. TCRdb's copy holds only in-frame clones and misses some; the assay was immunoSEQ multiplex PCR. The sample shows about 340,000 clones, 6.5% to 10% of them seen only once. Sequences were obtained from central memory CD4+ T cells from blood. These receptors all stem from a woman between 18 and 30 years old in good health.

This clone occurred a few times. The J gene is TRBJ2-5, the V gene TRBV13, with D perhaps matching TRBD1 (6 bases). The germline CDR1 and CDR2 sequences are PRHDT and FYEKMQ (reference sequence). The CDR3 has 13 residues. The ends were cut back, 6 bases at V and 4 bases at J, with 12 bases in the middle. The CDR3 DNA follows: TGTGCCAGCAGTTCAACAGGGATAGAGACCCAGTACTTC. Its translation is CASSSTGIETQYF.

This clone has ten or more counts. The genes are TRBV7-9 and TRBJ2-3; tentatively, D is TRBD1 or TRBD2 (5 bases each). CDR1 is SEHNR and CDR2 is FQNEAQ in the germline V gene (reference sequence). Trimming took off 3 bases at V and 0 bases at J, with 13 bases between the two ends. CDR3 length: 16 amino acids. Here the CDR3 reads CASSFSRGGSTDTQYF. The CDR3 coding sequence is TGTGCCAGCAGCTTCTCACGGGGCGGTAGCACAGATACGCAGTATTTT.

This clone was detected many times. The chain couples TRBV10-3 to TRBJ2-1; 10 bases map to TRBD2. V gave up 8 bases and J gave up 6 bases; unmatched junction bases: 4. Germline loops: CDR1 ENHRY, CDR2 SYGVKD. The CDR3 contains 13 residues. For the CDR3, the DNA is TGTGCCATCCGGCTAGCGGGAGTCAATGAGCAGTTCTTC. Translated: CAIRLAGVNEQFF.

V gene TRBV18 combines with J gene TRBJ2-5; D remains unclear. Looked up from germline, CDR1 is KGHSH and CDR2 is LQKENI. The CDR3 is 13 residues long. V was pared by 2 bases and J by 3 bases, with 7 bases between. The CDR3 DNA reads as TGTGCCAGCTCACCAAGAACAGAAGAGACCCAGTACTTC. Translating it yields CASSPRTEETQYF.

This clone was counted only a few times. This chain links TRBV5-1 with TRBJ1-1; D not resolved. The CDR3 covers 14 residues. V was clipped by 4 bases and J by 6 bases, with 16 bases between them. Germline assignment: CDR1 SGHRS and CDR2 YFSETQ. The CDR3, as DNA: TGCGCCAGCAGCCCTTGGCGCAAAGCGCCTGAAGCTTTCTTT. This codes for CASSPWRKAPEAFF.

This clone was detected only a few times. This sequence joins TRBV9 and TRBJ1-1; D is uncertain. CDR3 length: 17 residues. Germline V lookup: CDR1 SGDLS, CDR2 YYNGEE. V dropped 0 bases and J dropped 0 bases, with 15 bases sitting between them. This CDR3 reads CASSVVERAAMNTEAFF. For the CDR3, the DNA is TGTGCCAGCAGCGTAGTAGAGAGGGCAGCCATGAACACTGAAGCTTTCTTT.

This clone was counted a few times. V usage is TRBV11-2 and J usage is TRBJ2-1; 14 bases line up with TRBD2. CDR3 length: 17 residues. Germline V CDR1 and CDR2: SGHAT, FQNNGV. After removal of 5 bases from V and 7 bases from J, the junction contained 10 bases not matched to a gene. The CDR3 spells CASSPNSGTSGRNEQFF. CDR3 coding DNA: TGTGCCAGCAGCCCGAACTCCGGGACTAGCGGGAGAAATGAGCAGTTCTTC. Variable domain in full (rest from reference TRBV11-2 and TRBJ2-1): EAGVAQSPRYKIIEKRQSVAFWCNPISGHATLYWYQQILGQGPKLLIQFQNNGVVDDSQLPKDRFSAERLKGVDSTLKIQPAKLEDSAVYLCASSPNSGTSGRNEQFFGPGTRLTVL.

The chain joins TRBV19 to TRBJ2-5; D may match TRBD1 or TRBD2 (5 bases each). This CDR3 contains 14 residues. The V end was cut by 6 bases, the J end by 5 bases, with 16 bases between. Germline lookup yields CDR1 LNHDA and CDR2 SQIVND (reference sequence). The CDR3 DNA is TGTGCCAGTAGGGCTCCGGGACGCGCGGAGACCCAGTACTTC. It is translated as CASRAPGRAETQYF.

Here the CDR3 DNA reads TGTGCCAGCAGTGACAGATACGAGCAGTACTTC. Translated: CASSDRYEQYF. This chain uses TRBV6-1 with TRBJ2-7; D remains ambiguous. Germline V CDR1 and CDR2: MNHNS, SASEGT. The CDR3 has 11 amino acids. V was clipped by 3 bases and J by 4 bases, with 4 bases between them.

This clone was seen only a few times. The V gene is TRBV19, the J gene TRBJ2-3; 9 nucleotides agree with TRBD1. The CDR3 extends over 13 amino acids. Germline loops: CDR1 LNHDA, CDR2 SQIVND (reference sequence). The V gene end was trimmed by 9 bases and the J gene end by 1 base; junction bases not matched to a gene: 2. CDR3 bases: TGTGCCAGCCGGGACAGGGGCACAGATACGCAGTATTTT. Its protein is CASRDRGTDTQYF. Filled out from reference TRBV19 and TRBJ2-3, the complete variable domain reads DGGITQSPKYLFRKEGQNVTLSCEQNLNHDAMYWYRQDPGQGLRLIYYSQIVNDFQKGDIAEGYSVSREKKESFPLTVTSAQKNPTAFYLCASRDRGTDTQYFGPGTRLTVL.

The gene calls are TRBV28 and TRBJ2-7; D is unclear. The germline CDR1 and CDR2 sequences are MDHEN and SYDVKM. The CDR3 totals 11 residues. The V end lost 4 bases, the J end lost 7 bases, and 8 bases lay between the germline ends. CDR3 nucleotide sequence: TGTGCCAGCAGTTCCGCGAGGGAGCAGTACTTC. The encoded protein is CASSSAREQYF.

This chain joins TRBV11-1 and TRBJ2-7; 7 nucleotides match TRBD2. CDR3 length: 16 amino acids. After removal of 4 bases from V and 4 bases from J, the junction contained 13 bases not matched to a gene. CDR1 and CDR2 (germline): SGHAT, FQDESV (reference sequence). The chain's CDR3 is CASSSQGGRGIYEQYF. The CDR3 DNA reads as TGTGCCAGCAGCTCCCAGGGCGGGAGAGGTATTTACGAGCAGTACTTC.

This sequence joins TRBV19 and TRBJ1-5; D is uncertain. Deletions cut 2 bases from V and 4 bases from J, with 9 bases between. This CDR3 has 14 residues. The germline V gene has CDR1 LNHDA and CDR2 SQIVND (reference sequence). Written as DNA, the CDR3 is TGTGCCAGTAGTATATCTTTCGGGAATCAGCCCCAGCATTTT. This encodes CASSISFGNQPQHF.

To note about this clone: At one end the junction does not follow the germline gene, possibly because of a read error. The rearrangement joins TRBV7-2 to TRBJ2-1; no clear D gene. Looked up from germline, CDR1 is SGHTA and CDR2 is FQGNSA. CDR3 length: 12 residues. The CDR3 DNA is TGTGCCAGCAGCTTATTCGTCCATGAGCAGATCTTC. Its protein is CASSLFVHEQIF.

The CDR3 here is CASSLRGRGPSEQYF. The CDR3 bases are TGTGCCAGCAGTTTACGTGGCAGGGGGCCCTCCGAGCAGTACTTC. This chain uses TRBV28 with TRBJ2-7, with TRBD1 matching over 8 bases. CDR3 length: 15 amino acids. CDR1 is MDHEN and CDR2 is SYDVKM in the germline V gene. The J segment lost 6 bases and the V segment lost 2 bases, leaving 9 bases of the junction unmatched.

This clone was counted only a few times. The rearrangement uses TRBV27 and TRBJ2-7; D is perhaps TRBD2 (5 bases). Germline V gene lookup returns CDR1 MNHEY and CDR2 SMNVEV (reference sequence). This CDR3 is 11 amino acids long. Trimming took off 4 bases at V and 4 bases at J, with 5 bases between the two ends. CDR3 DNA: TGTGCCAGCAGTTCGGGGTACGAGCAGTACTTC. Translation gives CASSSGYEQYF.

This clone occurred a few times. This rearrangement joins TRBV19 to TRBJ2-7; D tentatively reads TRBD1 or TRBD2 (5 bases each). The V and J ends lost 5 bases and 3 bases respectively, with 14 bases between them. The V gene's germline CDR1 is LNHDA and CDR2 SQIVND (reference sequence). The CDR3 length is 14 residues. CDR3 nucleotide sequence: TGTGCCAGTAGTGGACGGGACGGGATCTACGAGCAGTACTTC. Translated: CASSGRDGIYEQYF.

This clone was seen only a few times. J is TRBJ2-1 and V is TRBV28; 16 nucleotides line up with TRBD2. CDR1 is MDHEN, CDR2 SYDVKM, per germline. V gave up 5 bases and J gave up 6 bases; unmatched junction bases: 16. This CDR3 spans 20 amino acids. The chain's CDR3 is CASSPWPGTSGRARRNEQFF. The CDR3 coding sequence is TGTGCCAGCAGTCCATGGCCCGGGACTAGCGGGAGGGCTCGGCGCAATGAGCAGTTCTTC.

About this clone: A junction boundary mismatches the germline segment, possibly from a read error. The chain carries TRBV10-3 and TRBJ1-1; D possibly corresponds to TRBD1 (5 bases). CDR3 length equals 12 residues. Germline CDR1 ENHRY, CDR2 SYGVKD. For the CDR3, the DNA is TGTGCCAGCAGTGAGTATGGGGGAGAAGCTTTCTTT. This encodes CASSEYGGEAFF.

This clone occurred a few times. Different DNA sequences within this sample yield the same CDR3. V and J are TRBV7-2 and TRBJ2-2; D may be TRBD1 (6 bases). Germline V CDR1 and CDR2: SGHTA, FQGNSA. The germline V and J ends were trimmed by 4 bases and 6 bases, with 9 bases remaining between them. CDR3 length: 13 residues. The CDR3 DNA reads TGTGCCAGCAGCTCCAGGGGAGCCGGGGAGCTGTTTTTT. Residues: CASSSRGAGELFF.

J is TRBJ2-6 and V is TRBV6-6, with 7 bases lining up with TRBD2. Trimming at V came to 8 bases and at J to 1 base, leaving 5 bases not matched to a gene. Per germline, CDR1 MNHNY and CDR2 SVGAGI (reference sequence). CDR3 length: 15 residues. This chain's CDR3 is CASAGRRSGANVLTF. CDR3 coding DNA: TGTGCCAGCGCCGGGAGGCGATCTGGGGCCAACGTCCTGACTTTC.

This clone turned up a few times. The V and J genes are TRBV5-4 and TRBJ2-5; maybe TRBD1 (5 bases). V lost 2 bases to trimming and J lost 2 bases, with 7 bases between them. CDR3 length: 13 amino acids. Per the germline V gene, CDR1 is SGHNT and CDR2 is YYREEE (reference sequence). CDR3 region: CASSFAGQETQYF. The CDR3 nucleotides are TGTGCCAGCAGCTTCGCAGGGCAAGAGACCCAGTACTTC.

This clone has more than one count but fewer than ten. V and J are TRBV28 and TRBJ2-5; 9 bases map to TRBD1. The junction had 22 bases not matched to a gene; V was cut back by 2 bases and J by 3 bases. The CDR3 consists of 21 residues. CDR1 MDHEN and CDR2 SYDVKM come from the germline V gene. The CDR3 bases are TGTGCCAGCAGTTTACGGGGGGTGTGGGACAGGGATTCAATTATAAAAGAGACCCAGTACTTC. It encodes CASSLRGVWDRDSIIKETQYF.

The chain links TRBV28 to TRBJ2-7; D remains unclear. Trimming shortened V by 5 bases and J by 2 bases, and 10 bases separated the two germline ends. The CDR3 covers 13 residues. The germline gives CDR1 MDHEN, CDR2 SYDVKM. The CDR3 bases are TGTGCCAGCAGTCTAGGGCCGACCTACGAGCAGTACTTC. Translated, it gives CASSLGPTYEQYF.

The V call is TRBV6-5, the J call TRBJ2-6; D uncertain. Germline loops: CDR1 MNHEY, CDR2 SVGAGI. Trimming took 3 bases from V and 4 from J, leaving 10 bases between them. CDR3 length equals 15 residues. CDR3 loop: CASSYSHGGANVLTF. In DNA, the CDR3 is TGTGCCAGCAGTTATTCACACGGAGGGGCCAACGTCCTGACTTTC.